This entry lists 8 T cell receptor beta chains sequenced from one sample in a study of CDR3 diversity in severe acne. TCRdb passed the PCR reads through MiXCR, listing each CDR3 protein once. The profile shows about 85,000 distinct CDR3 sequences, around half of them singletons. The sequenced sample consisted of blood. All receptors come from a male donor in good health, serving as a control.

Notes on this clonotype: A much larger clonotype is one base distant, so this may be a read error. The chain uses TRBV29-1 and TRBJ2-5; the D is unclear. Deletions cut 3 bases from V and 7 bases from J, with 15 bases between. CDR3 size: 13 residues. Germline V CDR1 and CDR2: SQVTM, ANQGSEA. CDR3 bases: TGCAGCGTTGATGTCGTTGGAGATGGGACCCAGTACTTC. Protein: CSVDVVGDGTQYF.

By share of the sample, this clonotype is medium-sized. The rearrangement joins TRBV12-3 or TRBV12-4 to TRBJ2-7; TRBD1 matches 9 bases. V was clipped by 1 base and J by 3 bases; unmatched bases: 1. The CDR3 is made up of 14 amino acids. The DNA for the CDR3 is TGTGCCAGCAGTTTAGAGGACAGGGGCTACGAGCAGTACTTC. Its protein product is CASSLEDRGYEQYF.

On this clonotype: One junction end disagrees with the germline gene, perhaps due to a read error. The chain has TRBV20-1 and TRBJ1-1; no firm D call. CDR1 is DFQATT, CDR2 SNEGSKA, per germline (reference sequence). This CDR3 comprises 15 residues. CDR3 residues: CSASPDLFVNTEAFF. For the CDR3, the DNA is TGCAGTGCTAGTCCCGACTTGTTCGTGAACACCGAAGCTTTCTTT.

The chain couples TRBV9 to TRBJ1-1; a weak D match, TRBD1 (5 bases). Per germline, CDR1 SGDLS and CDR2 YYNGEE. The CDR3 sequence is 12 residues long. Trimming took 0 bases from V and 11 from J, leaving 11 bases between them. DNA of the CDR3: TGTGCCAGCAGCGTAGGGGGGGAGCAGGCTTTCTTT. Residues: CASSVGGEQAFF.

In regard to this clonotype: Sequence at one end of the junction differs from germline and may be a read error. The gene calls are TRBV9 and TRBJ2-7, with 8 positions matching TRBD2. The CDR3 loop spans 16 amino acids. From germline, CDR1 is SGDLS and CDR2 YYNGEE. CDR3 sequence: CASSVGGGQFSYGQYF. The CDR3 DNA sequence: TGTGCCAGCAGCGTAGGCGGGGGGCAGTTCTCCTACGGGCAGTACTTC.

This clonotype was recorded once. One junction end does not reproduce the germline sequence, and a read error may be involved. The chain couples TRBV7-9 to TRBJ1-4, with a tentative D call TRBD1 (5 bases). CDR3 length equals 15 residues. From germline, CDR1 is SEHNR and CDR2 FQNEAQ (reference sequence). The CDR3 region is CASSPRGDTNEKLFF. The CDR3 region has the DNA TGCGCCAGCAGCCCCCGGGGGGATACTAATGAAAAACTGTTTTTT. The full variable domain, with the rest looked up from reference TRBV7-9 and TRBJ1-4, is DTGVSQNPRHKITKRGQNVTFRCDPISEHNRLYWYRQTLGQGPEFLTYFQNEAQLEKSRLLSDRFSAERPKGSFSTLEIQRTEQGDSAMYLCASSPRGDTNEKLFFGSGTQLSVL.

There are a few counts of this clonotype. The chain employs TRBV7-2 and TRBJ1-1; TRBD1 might be the D (5 bases). This CDR3 spans 15 amino acids. Germline CDR1 and CDR2: SGHTA and FQGNSA. Trimming removed 5 bases at V and 1 base at J, with 14 bases between. The CDR3: CASSIGVMGNTEAFF. DNA of the CDR3: TGTGCCAGCAGCATAGGGGTAATGGGGAACACTGAAGCTTTCTTT.

This clonotype was picked up many times. The chain joins TRBV6-5 to TRBJ1-1; TRBD1 matches at 7 bases. The length of the CDR3 is 14 residues. CDR1 and CDR2 (germline): MNHEY, SVGAGI. Trimming removed 6 bases from V and 1 base from J; junction bases left unmatched: 5. CDR3: CASSPTGKNTEAFF. CDR3 nucleotides: TGTGCCAGCAGCCCGACAGGGAAGAACACTGAAGCTTTCTTT.